What follows are 6 T cell receptor beta chains derived from one specimen sequenced in a study of regulatory T cells in long-lasting Graves disease. Arm-PCR of CDR3 regions and iRepertoire HTBI primers were the basis on which TCR beta libraries were built. Using its own MiXCR run on the multiplex PCR reads, TCRdb lists one record per CDR3 protein. The sample carries under 450,000 distinct CDR3 sequences, about 12% recorded once. This sample's time point: newly diagnosed GD, antithyroid drugs for less than 3 months. The TCR library was prepared using RNA isolated from PBMCs. These data also formed part of another study, on T cells in Graves' hyperthyroidism and ophthalmopathy.

The source material was peripheral blood mononuclear cells (PBMCs), sampled at new diagnosis, from a patient treated with antithyroid drugs. Receptors originate from a woman aged 18-29 years with Graves disease.

Ten or more counts support this clonotype. CDR3 loop: CASSLAAGYTF. CDR3 sequence (DNA): TGTGCCAGCAGCTTAGCGGCGGGCTACACCTTC. The rearrangement links TRBV11-2 to TRBJ1-2, with D uncertain. V lost 1 base to trimming and J lost 8 bases, with 5 bases between them. The CDR3 contains 11 residues. Germline-derived CDR1 and CDR2 are SGHAT and FQNNGV.

The table lists this clonotype with many counts. This sequence joins TRBV10-3 and TRBJ2-7; 11 bases agree with TRBD2. Per the germline V gene, CDR1 is ENHRY and CDR2 is SYGVKD. CDR3 size: 15 residues. With 3 bases clipped from V and 3 bases from J, the junction kept 4 bases outside the gene matches. The CDR3 coding sequence is TGTGCCATCAGTGAAGTTGGGACTAGCGGCTACGAGCAGTACTTC. Translation gives CAISEVGTSGYEQYF.

Details on this clonotype: Possible read error: a much larger clone is one base away. The chain uses TRBV5-5 and TRBJ1-5, with 7 bases aligning to TRBD1. V lost 1 base, J lost 0 bases, and 13 bases stayed unmatched. Germline CDR1 and CDR2: SGHKS and YYEKEE (reference sequence). CDR3 size: 19 residues. Written as DNA, the CDR3 is TGTGCCAGCAGCTTGTACGGGCAGGGGGTACGCAATAGCAATCAGCCCCAGCATTTT. This sequence encodes CASSLYGQGVRNSNQPQHF.

This clonotype was seen repeatedly, ten times or more. The V and J genes are TRBV27 and TRBJ1-2; D uncertain. The ends were cut back, 2 bases at V and 8 bases at J, with 18 bases in the middle. The CDR3 length is 15 residues. Germline V gene sequence: CDR1 MNHEY, CDR2 SMNVEV (reference sequence). In nucleotides, the CDR3 is TGTGCCAGCAGTTTAAACATGGGGTCGCCGCAAGGCTACACCTTC. Translated, it gives CASSLNMGSPQGYTF.

This clonotype has at least ten counts. V and J are TRBV28 and TRBJ1-1; TRBD1 matches 7 bases. Germline V CDR1 and CDR2: MDHEN, SYDVKM. J lost 5 bases, V lost 5 bases, and 2 bases had no gene match. The length of the CDR3 is 12 residues. CDR3 nucleotides: TGTGCCAGCAGTCCACAGGGGACTGAAGCTTTCTTT. Translation gives CASSPQGTEAFF.

The J gene is TRBJ2-1, the V gene TRBV7-3; tentatively, D is TRBD2 (6 bases). The germline V and J ends were trimmed by 2 bases and 10 bases, with 18 bases remaining between them. This CDR3 contains 15 residues. Germline V gene data show CDR1 as SGHTA and CDR2 as FQGTGA. Written as DNA, the CDR3 is TGTGCCAGCAGCTTACGTCGGGGGAGTGGGCAGGAGCAGTTCTTC. It codes for CASSLRRGSGQEQFF.